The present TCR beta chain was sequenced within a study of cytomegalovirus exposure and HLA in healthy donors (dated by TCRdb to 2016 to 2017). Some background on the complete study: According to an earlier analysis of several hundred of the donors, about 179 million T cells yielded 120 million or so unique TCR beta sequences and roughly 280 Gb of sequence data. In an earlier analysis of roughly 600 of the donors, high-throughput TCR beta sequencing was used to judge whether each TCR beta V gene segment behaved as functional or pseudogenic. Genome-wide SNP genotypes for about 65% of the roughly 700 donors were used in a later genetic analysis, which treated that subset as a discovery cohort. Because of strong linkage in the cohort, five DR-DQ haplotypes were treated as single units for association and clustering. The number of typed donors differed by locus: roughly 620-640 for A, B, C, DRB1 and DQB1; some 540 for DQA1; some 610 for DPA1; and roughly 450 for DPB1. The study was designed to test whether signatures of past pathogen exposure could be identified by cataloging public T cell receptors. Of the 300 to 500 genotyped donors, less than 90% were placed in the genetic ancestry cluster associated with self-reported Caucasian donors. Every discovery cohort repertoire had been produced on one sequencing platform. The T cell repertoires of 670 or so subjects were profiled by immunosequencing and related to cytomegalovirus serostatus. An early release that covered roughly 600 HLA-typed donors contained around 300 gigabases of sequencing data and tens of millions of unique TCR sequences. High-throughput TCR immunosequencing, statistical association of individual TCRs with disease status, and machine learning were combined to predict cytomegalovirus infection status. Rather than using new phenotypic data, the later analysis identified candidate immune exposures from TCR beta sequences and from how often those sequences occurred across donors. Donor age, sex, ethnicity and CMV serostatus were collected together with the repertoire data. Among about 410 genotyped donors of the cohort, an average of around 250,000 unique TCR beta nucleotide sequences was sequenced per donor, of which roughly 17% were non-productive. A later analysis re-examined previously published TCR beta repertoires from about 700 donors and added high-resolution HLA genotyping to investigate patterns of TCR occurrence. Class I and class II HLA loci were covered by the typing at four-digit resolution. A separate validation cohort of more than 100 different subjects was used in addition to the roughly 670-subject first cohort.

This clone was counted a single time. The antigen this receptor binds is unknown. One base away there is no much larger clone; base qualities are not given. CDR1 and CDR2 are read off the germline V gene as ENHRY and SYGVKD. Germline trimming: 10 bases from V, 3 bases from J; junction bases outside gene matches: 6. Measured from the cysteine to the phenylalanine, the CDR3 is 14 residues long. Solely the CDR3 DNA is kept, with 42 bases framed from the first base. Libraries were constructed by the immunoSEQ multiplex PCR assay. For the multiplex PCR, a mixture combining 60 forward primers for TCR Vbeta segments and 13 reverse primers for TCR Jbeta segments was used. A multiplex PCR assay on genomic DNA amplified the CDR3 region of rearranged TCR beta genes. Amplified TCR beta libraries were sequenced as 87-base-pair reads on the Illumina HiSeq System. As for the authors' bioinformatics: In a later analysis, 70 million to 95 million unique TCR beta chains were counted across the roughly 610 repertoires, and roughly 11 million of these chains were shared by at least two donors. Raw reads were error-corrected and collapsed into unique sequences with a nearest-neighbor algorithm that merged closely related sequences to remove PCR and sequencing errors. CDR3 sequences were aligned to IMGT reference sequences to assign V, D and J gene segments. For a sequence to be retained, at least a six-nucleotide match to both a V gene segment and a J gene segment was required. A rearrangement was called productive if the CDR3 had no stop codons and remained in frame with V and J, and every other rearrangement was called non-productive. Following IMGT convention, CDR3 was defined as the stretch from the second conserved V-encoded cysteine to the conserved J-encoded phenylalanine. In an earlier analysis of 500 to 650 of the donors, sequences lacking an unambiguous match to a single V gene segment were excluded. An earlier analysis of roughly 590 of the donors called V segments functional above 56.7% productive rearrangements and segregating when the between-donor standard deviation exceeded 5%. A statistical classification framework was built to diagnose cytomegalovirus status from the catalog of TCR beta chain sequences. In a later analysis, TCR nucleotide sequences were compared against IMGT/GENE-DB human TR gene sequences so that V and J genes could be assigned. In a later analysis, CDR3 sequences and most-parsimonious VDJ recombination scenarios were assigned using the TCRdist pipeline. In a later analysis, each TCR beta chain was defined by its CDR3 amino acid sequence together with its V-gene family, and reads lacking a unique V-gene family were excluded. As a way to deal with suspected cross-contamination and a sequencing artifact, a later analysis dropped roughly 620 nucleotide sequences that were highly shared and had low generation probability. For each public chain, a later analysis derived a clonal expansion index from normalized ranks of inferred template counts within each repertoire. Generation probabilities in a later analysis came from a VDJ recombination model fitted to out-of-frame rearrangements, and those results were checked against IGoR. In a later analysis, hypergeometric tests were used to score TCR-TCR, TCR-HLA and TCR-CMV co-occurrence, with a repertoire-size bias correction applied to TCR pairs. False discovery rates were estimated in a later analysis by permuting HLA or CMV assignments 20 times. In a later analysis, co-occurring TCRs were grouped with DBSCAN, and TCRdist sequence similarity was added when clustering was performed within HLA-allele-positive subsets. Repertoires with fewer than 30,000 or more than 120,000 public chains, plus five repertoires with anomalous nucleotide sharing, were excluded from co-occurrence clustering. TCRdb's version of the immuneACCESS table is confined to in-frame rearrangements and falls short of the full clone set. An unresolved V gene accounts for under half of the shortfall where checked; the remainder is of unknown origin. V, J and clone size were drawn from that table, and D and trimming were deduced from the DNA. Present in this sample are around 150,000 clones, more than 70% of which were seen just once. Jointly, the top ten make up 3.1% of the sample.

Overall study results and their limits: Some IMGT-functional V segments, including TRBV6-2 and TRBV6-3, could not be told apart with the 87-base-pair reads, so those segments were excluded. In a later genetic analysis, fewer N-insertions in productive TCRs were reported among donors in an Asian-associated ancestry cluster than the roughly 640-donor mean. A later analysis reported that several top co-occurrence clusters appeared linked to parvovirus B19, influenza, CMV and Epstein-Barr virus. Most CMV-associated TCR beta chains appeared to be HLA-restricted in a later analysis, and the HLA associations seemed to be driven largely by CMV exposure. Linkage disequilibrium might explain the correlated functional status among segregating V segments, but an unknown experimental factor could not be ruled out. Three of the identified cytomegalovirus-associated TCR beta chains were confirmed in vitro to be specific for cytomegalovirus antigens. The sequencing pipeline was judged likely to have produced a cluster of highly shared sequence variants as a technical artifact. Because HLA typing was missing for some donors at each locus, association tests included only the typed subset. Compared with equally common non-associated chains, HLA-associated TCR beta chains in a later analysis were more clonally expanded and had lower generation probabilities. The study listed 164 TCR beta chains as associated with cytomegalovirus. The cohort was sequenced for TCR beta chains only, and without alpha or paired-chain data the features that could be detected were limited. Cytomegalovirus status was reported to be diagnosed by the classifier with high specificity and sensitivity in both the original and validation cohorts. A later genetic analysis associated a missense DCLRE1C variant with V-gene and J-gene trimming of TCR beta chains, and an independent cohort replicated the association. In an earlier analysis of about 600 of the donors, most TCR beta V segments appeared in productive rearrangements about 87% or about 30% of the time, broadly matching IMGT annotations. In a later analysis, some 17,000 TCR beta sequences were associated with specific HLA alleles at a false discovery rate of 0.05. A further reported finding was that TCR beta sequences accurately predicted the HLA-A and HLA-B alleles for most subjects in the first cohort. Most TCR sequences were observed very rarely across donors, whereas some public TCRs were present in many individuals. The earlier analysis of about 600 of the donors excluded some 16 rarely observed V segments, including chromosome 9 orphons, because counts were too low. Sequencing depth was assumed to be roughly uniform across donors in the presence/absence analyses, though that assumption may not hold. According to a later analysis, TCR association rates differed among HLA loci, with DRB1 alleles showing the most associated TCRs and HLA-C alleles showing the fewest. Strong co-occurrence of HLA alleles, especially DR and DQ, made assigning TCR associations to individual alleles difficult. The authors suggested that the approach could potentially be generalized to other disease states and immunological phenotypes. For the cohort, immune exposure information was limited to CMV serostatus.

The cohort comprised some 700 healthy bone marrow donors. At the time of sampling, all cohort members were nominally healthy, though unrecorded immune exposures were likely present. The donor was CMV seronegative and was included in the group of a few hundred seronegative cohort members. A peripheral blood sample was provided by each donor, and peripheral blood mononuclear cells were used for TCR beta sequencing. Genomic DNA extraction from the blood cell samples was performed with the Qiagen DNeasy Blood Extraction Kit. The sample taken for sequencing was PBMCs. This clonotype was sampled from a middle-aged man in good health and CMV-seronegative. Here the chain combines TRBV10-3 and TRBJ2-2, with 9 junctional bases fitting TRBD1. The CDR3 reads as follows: CASGTGRDTGELFF. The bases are TGTGCCAGCGGGACAGGGAGAGACACCGGGGAGCTGTTTTTT.